The 22 T cell receptor beta chains in this list originate from one sample, sequenced in a study of blood T cell repertoires in COVID-19. The table came from immunoSEQ multiplex PCR; TCRdb's copy has only in-frame clones and leaves some out. Of 70,000 or so clones in the sample, about nine tenths were seen once. Specimen: peripheral blood. The receptors were gathered from a woman older than 75 with active or convalescent COVID-19.

The chain employs TRBV7-2 and TRBJ2-1, with 7 bases lining up with TRBD2. This CDR3 is built from 15 residues. Germline V CDR1 and CDR2: SGHTA, FQGNSA. Losses at the gene ends were 5 bases for V and 3 bases for J; bases not matched to a gene: 7. CDR3 region: CASSPTWGGYNEQFF. CDR3 nucleotide sequence: TGTGCCAGCAGCCCGACGTGGGGGGGCTACAATGAGCAGTTCTTC.

The chain recombines TRBV15 with TRBJ1-5; 10 positions match TRBD1. Unmatched junction bases numbered 11, after V lost 5 bases and J lost 1 base. The CDR3 has 18 amino acids. The germline gives CDR1 LNHNV, CDR2 YYDKDF (reference sequence). CDR3 amino acids: CATSLGQGGLLSNQPQHF. CDR3 sequence (DNA): TGTGCCACCAGCCTCGGACAGGGGGGGCTTTTGAGCAATCAGCCCCAGCATTTT.

For the CDR3, the DNA is TGTGCCAGCAGTGATAGGGACGGAGGGTTTTACGAGCAGTACTTC. Encoded protein: CASSDRDGGFYEQYF. V usage is TRBV6-1 and J usage is TRBJ2-7; D is possibly TRBD2 (6 bases). Trimming took 3 bases from V and 4 from J, leaving 16 bases between them. CDR3 size: 15 residues. Germline loops: CDR1 MNHNS, CDR2 SASEGT.

This chain uses TRBV6-4 with TRBJ1-2; 7 nucleotides agree with TRBD1. V lost 3 bases to trimming and J lost 9 bases; unmatched junction nucleotides: 13. The germline CDR1 and CDR2 sequences are MRHNA and SNTAGT. The CDR3 extends over 15 amino acids. Here the CDR3 reads CASSETGTVPKSYTF. The CDR3 coding sequence is TGTGCCAGCAGTGAAACCGGGACAGTCCCTAAAAGCTACACCTTC.

The J gene is TRBJ2-1, the V gene TRBV5-6; 13 bases align to TRBD2. Losses at the gene ends were 4 bases for V and 11 bases for J; bases not matched to a gene: 12. From germline, CDR1 is SGHDT and CDR2 YYEEEE. The CDR3 totals 16 residues. CDR3 sequence: CASSPRGTSGVGKQFF. The CDR3 DNA is TGTGCCAGCAGCCCGCGAGGGACTAGCGGGGTGGGTAAGCAGTTCTTC.

In its sample, this clone was seen once. The rearrangement uses TRBV28 and TRBJ1-2, with D possibly matching TRBD1 (6 bases). This CDR3 comprises 15 residues. V was trimmed by 6 bases and J by 8 bases, leaving 22 bases between them. Germline CDR1 is MDHEN and CDR2 is SYDVKM. CDR3 sequence: CASSSQHPGDGGYTF. The DNA for the CDR3 is TGTGCCAGCAGCTCCCAGCACCCAGGGGACGGGGGCTACACCTTC.

This clone is a singleton in its sample. The J gene is TRBJ1-5, the V gene TRBV5-5, with TRBD1 matching over 9 bases. V trimming: 0 bases; J trimming: 6 bases; junction bases outside the gene matches: 4. There are 15 residues in the CDR3. CDR1 is SGHKS and CDR2 is YYEKEE in the germline V gene (reference sequence). CDR3: CASSLVGQGPQPQHF. The CDR3 bases are TGTGCCAGCAGCTTGGTGGGACAGGGCCCTCAGCCCCAGCATTTT. The variable domain in full, with the rest retrieved from reference TRBV5-5 and TRBJ1-5, is DAGVTQSPTHLIKTRGQQVTLRCSPISGHKSVSWYQQVLGQGPQFIFQYYEKEERGRGNFPDRFSARQFPNYSSELNVNALLLGDSALYLCASSLVGQGPQPQHFGDGTRLSIL.

The chain has TRBV3-1 (or the pseudogene TRBV3-2) and TRBJ2-5, with 8 nucleotides matching TRBD2. Germline V gives CDR1 LGHDT, CDR2 YNNKEL (reference sequence). The CDR3 totals 16 residues. Trimming took 0 bases from V and 4 from J; bases not matched to a gene: 7. CDR3 sequence: CASSQERGELGETQYF. The CDR3 region has the DNA TGTGCCAGCAGCCAAGAGCGGGGGGAGTTAGGAGAGACCCAGTACTTC.

V usage is TRBV7-2 and J usage is TRBJ1-2, with D uncertain. The CDR3 is 14 amino acids. V was shortened by 3 bases and J by 4 bases, with 12 bases between the two germline ends. Germline V gene data show CDR1 as SGHTA and CDR2 as FQGNSA. CDR3 bases: TGTGCCAGCAGCTTCCTCACTGACACCTATGGCTACACCTTC. Protein product: CASSFLTDTYGYTF.

J is TRBJ2-3 and V is TRBV10-3; D remains unclear. Germline CDR1 is ENHRY and CDR2 is SYGVKD. The CDR3 has 15 amino acids. Trimming removed 10 bases from V and 2 bases from J, with 19 bases in between. The CDR3 coding sequence is TGTGCCACTAAGACACCACAATCAGCCACAGATACGCAGTATTTT. It specifies CATKTPQSATDTQYF.

The chain joins TRBV6-5 to TRBJ1-4; unclear D gene. This CDR3 has 14 residues. Germline loops: CDR1 MNHEY, CDR2 SVGAGI. V lost 5 bases and J 3 bases, leaving 10 bases between the germline ends. For the CDR3, the DNA is TGTGCCAGCAGTCCCGGTTTAGCTAATGAAAAACTGTTTTTT. Encoded protein: CASSPGLANEKLFF.

This clone was seen more than once but under ten times. J is TRBJ1-6 and V is TRBV7-6; 8 bases align to TRBD1. Germline-derived CDR1 and CDR2 are SGHVS and FNYEAQ. This CDR3 is built from 16 residues. The V and J ends lost 4 bases and 9 bases, in that order; junction bases with no gene match: 11. Here the CDR3 DNA reads TGTGCCAGCAGCTCCCCTCTCGGACAGGGAGGTTCACCCCTCCACTTT. Its protein is CASSSPLGQGGSPLHF.

The chain employs TRBV7-2 and TRBJ2-1; TRBD1 matches 9 bases. The CDR3 consists of 17 residues. Germline lookup yields CDR1 SGHTA and CDR2 FQGNSA. J was trimmed by 8 bases and V by 0 bases; bases with no gene match: 11. The DNA of the CDR3 is TGTGCCAGCAGCTTAGCGGGGCCTACAGGGGGCTCATATGAGCAGTTCTTC. Its translation is CASSLAGPTGGSYEQFF. The whole variable domain, remainder taken from reference TRBV7-2 and TRBJ2-1, is GAGVSQSPSNKVTEKGKDVELRCDPISGHTALYWYRQSLGQGLEFLIYFQGNSAPDKSGLPSDRFSAERTGGSVSTLTIQRTQQEDSAVYLCASSLAGPTGGSYEQFFGPGTRLTVL.

The chain is built from TRBV18 and TRBJ1-4; 9 bases are a match to TRBD1. V lost 1 base, J lost 5 bases, and 5 bases stayed unmatched. This CDR3 comprises 16 residues. The V gene's germline CDR1 is KGHSH and CDR2 LQKENI. CDR3 sequence: CASSPRPGTGNEKLFF. In DNA, the CDR3 is TGTGCCAGCTCACCACGGCCCGGGACAGGGAATGAAAAACTGTTTTTT.

The V gene is TRBV6-5, the J gene TRBJ1-1, with 8 bases matching TRBD1. Germline V lookup: CDR1 MNHEY, CDR2 SVGAGI. This CDR3 region has 12 residues. Trimming removed 5 bases from V and 11 bases from J; junction bases left unmatched: 7. CDR3 protein: CASSLQGGIAFF. CDR3 coding DNA: TGTGCCAGCAGTCTACAGGGGGGGATTGCTTTCTTT.

The V call is TRBV9, the J call TRBJ1-3, with D possibly matching TRBD1 (6 bases). Looked up from germline, CDR1 is SGDLS and CDR2 is YYNGEE. CDR3 length equals 17 residues. V lost 0 bases and J lost 3, with 16 bases in between. The CDR3 protein is CASSVGIGGADGNTIYF. The CDR3 nucleotides read TGTGCCAGCAGCGTAGGGATAGGGGGAGCGGATGGAAACACCATATATTTT.

CDR3 in DNA: TGTGCCAGCAGCTCCGGGACTAGCGGGGATACGCAGTATTTT. Its protein is CASSSGTSGDTQYF. The chain links TRBV6-5 to TRBJ2-3, with TRBD2 identical over 12 bases. The CDR3 extends over 14 amino acids. V shed 6 bases, J shed 6 bases, and the junction held 4 bases outside the gene matches. CDR1 is MNHEY and CDR2 is SVGAGI in the germline V gene.

CDR3 protein: CASSSYRGYEQYF. The DNA for the CDR3 is TGCGCCAGCAGCTCATACAGGGGTTACGAGCAGTACTTC. V and J are TRBV5-1 and TRBJ2-7; TRBD1 matches 7 bases. The CDR3 spans 13 residues. V was clipped by 3 bases and J by 4 bases; unmatched bases: 4. Germline V gene sequence: CDR1 SGHRS, CDR2 YFSETQ.

The V gene is TRBV5-1, the J gene TRBJ1-2; D remains ambiguous. CDR3 length equals 12 residues. Trimming shortened V by 4 bases and J by 2 bases, and 6 bases separated the two germline ends. CDR1 is SGHRS and CDR2 is YFSETQ in the germline V gene. CDR3 protein: CASSPANYGYTF. CDR3 nucleotide sequence: TGCGCCAGCAGCCCAGCGAACTATGGCTACACCTTC.

The chain joins TRBV5-6 to TRBJ2-1; 10 bases agree with TRBD2. The germline CDR1 and CDR2 sequences are SGHDT and YYEEEE. The CDR3 runs to 15 residues. The ends lost 4 bases at V and 10 bases at J; junction bases unmatched: 11. The CDR3 loop is CASSIIAGGPGEQFF. CDR3 nucleotide sequence: TGTGCCAGCAGCATCATAGCGGGGGGCCCGGGAGAGCAGTTCTTC.

This clone occurred once. The chain's CDR3 is CASSKGDTSSTIYF. CDR3 bases: TGTGCCAGCAGTAAGGGGGATACCTCGAGCACCATATATTTT. The genes are TRBV6-5 and TRBJ1-3, with D possibly matching TRBD1 (6 bases). The V end lost 5 bases, the J end lost 9 bases, and 17 bases lay between the germline ends. Germline V lookup: CDR1 MNHEY, CDR2 SVGAGI. The CDR3 sequence is 14 residues long.

This clone is a singleton in its sample. In DNA, the CDR3 is TGTGCCAGTAGTATTCAGGGGTACTACAATGAGCAGTTCTTC. Translating gives CASSIQGYYNEQFF. The V and J genes are TRBV19 and TRBJ2-1; tentative D call: TRBD1 (6 bases). V was pared by 3 bases and J by 3 bases, with 9 bases between. CDR3 length: 14 amino acids. Germline V gene sequence: CDR1 LNHDA, CDR2 SQIVND (reference sequence).